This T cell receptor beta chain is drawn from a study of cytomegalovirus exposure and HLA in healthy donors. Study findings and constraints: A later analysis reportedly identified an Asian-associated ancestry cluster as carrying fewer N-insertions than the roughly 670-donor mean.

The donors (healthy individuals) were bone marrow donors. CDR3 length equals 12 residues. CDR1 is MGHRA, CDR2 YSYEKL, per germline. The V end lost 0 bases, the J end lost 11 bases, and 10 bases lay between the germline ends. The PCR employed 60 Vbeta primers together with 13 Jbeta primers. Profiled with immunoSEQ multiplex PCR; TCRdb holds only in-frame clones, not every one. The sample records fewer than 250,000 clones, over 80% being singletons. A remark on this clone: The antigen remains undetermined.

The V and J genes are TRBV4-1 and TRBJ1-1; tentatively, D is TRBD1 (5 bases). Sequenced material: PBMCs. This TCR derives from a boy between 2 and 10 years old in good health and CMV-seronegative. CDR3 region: CASSQEVGAAFF. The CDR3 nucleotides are TGCGCCAGCAGCCAAGAGGTAGGGGCGGCTTTCTTT.